These T cell receptor beta chains were read from a single sample in a study of spatial heterogeneity in lung cancer. One entry per CDR3 protein results from TCRdb running MiXCR on the 5' RACE reads. In the table there are over 50,000 distinct CDR3 sequences, about 6.6% of which are singletons. Sample: PBMCs, taken at surgery. These receptors all come from a female donor with early-stage non-small cell lung cancer. The CDR3 runs from the conserved cysteine through the conserved F or W. A D gene is named only where the DNA matches it firmly. Clone size, where shown, is once, few, many, or a class for clones that have expanded.

V gene	J gene	D gene	clone size	CDR3 DNA	CDR3 protein
TRBV4-1	TRBJ1-1	-	-	TGCGCCAGCAGCCAAGGGCTGGACAGGAACACTGAAGCTTTCTTT	CASSQGLDRNTEAFF
TRBV24-1	TRBJ2-3	TRBD1	many	TGTGCCACCAGTGACCCTTCCTATAGACAGGGTCGGACAGATACGCAGTATTTT	CATSDPSYRQGRTDTQYF
TRBV6-5	TRBJ2-1	-	many	TGTGCCAGCAGTTACTCGATCTCCAATGAGCAGTTCTTC	CASSYSISNEQFF
TRBV23-1	TRBJ1-2	-	many	TGCGCCAGCAGTCGGGGCCTACACCATGGCTACACCTTC	CASSRGLHHGYTF
TRBV6-5	TRBJ2-2	-	many	TGTGCCAGCAGTTACTCCGGCCGGGGGAACACCGGGGAGCTGTTTTTT	CASSYSGRGNTGELFF
TRBV14	TRBJ2-3	TRBD2	many	TGTGCCAGCAGCCAAGAGTACTTAGCGGGAGGCTACACAGATACGCAGTATTTT	CASSQEYLAGGYTDTQYF
TRBV15	TRBJ2-2	-	-	TGTGCCACCAGCAGAGATCCGTTCGGCACGATCCTTCCCGGGGAGCTGTTTTTT	CATSRDPFGTILPGELFF
TRBV12-3/TRBV12-4	TRBJ1-1	TRBD1	-	TGTGCCAGCAGTCAGACAGGGAGCCAAGGCACTGAAGCTTTCTTT	CASSQTGSQGTEAFF
TRBV20-1	TRBJ1-1	TRBD1	few	TGCAGTGCAAAGGACAGGGCGGACACTGAAGCTTTCTTT	CSAKDRADTEAFF
TRBV20-1	TRBJ1-1	TRBD1	many	TGCAGTGCTAGAGATGCCCCGGGACAGGGTAGAACTGAAGCTTTCTTT	CSARDAPGQGRTEAFF
TRBV6-1	TRBJ1-1	-	few	TGTGCCAGCAGGCAGGGAGCTGGCGGGACTGAAGCTTTCTTT	CASRQGAGGTEAFF
TRBV14	TRBJ2-4	TRBD2	many	TGTGCCAGCAGCCAAGGAGGGACTATCGGAAACATTCAGTACTTC	CASSQGGTIGNIQYF
TRBV5-4	TRBJ2-1	-	-	TGTGCCAGCAGCCGCATGGAGGGCCGGAATGAGCAGTTCTTC	CASSRMEGRNEQFF
TRBV29-1	TRBJ2-7	TRBD1	-	TGCAGCGTTGTCGGGACAGGGGGGACTTACGAGCAGTACTTC	CSVVGTGGTYEQYF
TRBV2	TRBJ2-3	-	many	TGTGCCAGCAGTGGGGAGGTCGGCGGGGCGCAGTATTTT	CASSGEVGGAQYF
TRBV15	TRBJ2-2	-	few	TGTGCCACCAGCAGAGAAGAGGGCACCGGGGAGCTGTTTTTT	CATSREEGTGELFF
TRBV3-1	TRBJ2-6	-	many	TGTGCCAGCAGCCAACGGCCTGGGGCCAACGTCCTGACTTTC	CASSQRPGANVLTF
TRBV6-1	TRBJ1-4	-	few	TGTGCCAGCAGTGAAAGGGGGAGAAATGAAAAACTGTTTTTT	CASSERGRNEKLFF
TRBV12-3/TRBV12-4	TRBJ2-7	-	many	TGTGCCAGCAGTTTACCCCAGGGAATCTACGAGCAGTACTTC	CASSLPQGIYEQYF
TRBV5-4	TRBJ2-7	TRBD2	many	TGTGCCAGCAGCTTATCACTAGCGGGAGTTCGGGGCTACGAGCAGTACTTC	CASSLSLAGVRGYEQYF
TRBV9	TRBJ2-1	TRBD2	many	TGTGCCAGCAGCGTAGCTGCTAGCGGGAGTTGGGATAATGAGCAGTTCTTC	CASSVAASGSWDNEQFF
TRBV20-1	TRBJ2-5	-	many	TGCAGTGCTAGCGGGGAAGAGACCCAGTACTTC	CSASGEETQYF
TRBV4-1	TRBJ2-6	-	few	TGCGCCAGCAGCCAAGGACAGAGCTCTGGGGCCAACGTCCTGACTTTC	CASSQGQSSGANVLTF
TRBV23-1	TRBJ1-2	-	-	TGCGCCAGCGTCGGTGACAGCGATCCCCGACCTGGCTACACCTTC	CASVGDSDPRPGYTF
TRBV5-1	TRBJ2-1	TRBD2	-	TGCGCCAGCAGCCCAGGGGCTAGCGGGAGCTCCTACAATGAGCAGTTCTTC	CASSPGASGSSYNEQFF
TRBV6-2/TRBV6-3	TRBJ2-7	-	many	TGTGCCAGCACCAATGGGGACATCCCCTACGAGCAGTACTTC	CASTNGDIPYEQYF
TRBV19	TRBJ1-2	-	-	TGTGCCAGTAATCCGACGGGAACTATTGGCTACACCTTC	CASNPTGTIGYTF
TRBV7-6	TRBJ1-1	TRBD1	many	TGTGCCAGCAGCCGCGGACAGGGGGCAAACACTGAAGCTTTCTTT	CASSRGQGANTEAFF
TRBV10-2	TRBJ1-6	-	many	TGCGCCAGCAGTGAAAAGGGCAGGGGCAATTCACCCCTCCACTTT	CASSEKGRGNSPLHF